This is a list of T cell receptor beta chains from one sample in a study of T cells in Graves' hyperthyroidism and ophthalmopathy. TCRdb re-called the multiplex PCR reads with MiXCR, one entry per CDR3 protein. The sample includes hundreds of thousands of distinct CDR3 sequences, 20% to 25% of them seen just once. The specimen was blood. The receptors shown here come from a man in his thirties or forties with Graves' ophthalmopathy. Each CDR3 is given with its conserved first and last residue. The order of the fields is clone size, D gene, J gene, V gene, CDR3 protein, CDR3 DNA. D genes are given only for firm matches. Clone size is stated in some rows and not others, as once, few, many or a class when expanded.

>many|TRBD2|TRBJ2-7|TRBV7-2
CASSRLAGGQYEQYF
TGTGCCAGCAGCCGACTAGCGGGAGGCCAATACGAGCAGTACTTC
>NA|NA|TRBJ2-7|TRBV20-1
CSARVVGDNSYEQYF
TGCAGTGCTAGAGTAGTGGGGGACAACTCCTACGAGCAGTACTTC
>few|NA|TRBJ1-1|TRBV7-8
CASRPTQVERLGTEAFF
TGTGCCAGCAGGCCGACTCAGGTGGAAAGGTTGGGCACTGAAGCTTTCTTT
>NA|NA|TRBJ1-1|TRBV6-1
CASRRQGGGEAFF
TGTGCCAGCAGGAGGCAGGGAGGGGGTGAAGCTTTCTTT
>many|NA|TRBJ2-3|TRBV2
CASSEHPWDSTDTQYF
TGTGCCAGCAGTGAACACCCGTGGGACAGCACAGATACGCAGTATTTT
>NA|NA|TRBJ2-7|TRBV6-1
CASRPRPTGPPSEQYF
TGTGCCAGCAGACCTCGCCCGACAGGACCTCCCTCCGAGCAGTACTTC
>many|TRBD1|TRBJ1-2|TRBV11-3
CASSTRTGSYGYTF
TGTGCCAGCAGCACCCGGACAGGGTCGTATGGCTACACCTTC
>many|NA|TRBJ1-4|TRBV18
CASSLGQKEKLFF
TGTGCCAGCTCACTAGGACAGAAGGAAAAACTGTTTTTT
>few|NA|TRBJ1-5|TRBV6-1
CASSPQGSQPQHF
TGTGCCAGCAGTCCTCAGGGATCTCAGCCCCAGCATTTT
>many|TRBD2|TRBJ2-1|TRBV7-3
CASSTGLANEQFF
TGTGCCAGCAGCACGGGACTAGCGAATGAGCAGTTCTTC
>NA|NA|TRBJ1-6|TRBV11-3
CASSLDLLGGDSPLHF
TGTGCCAGCAGCTTAGATCTATTAGGGGGTGATTCACCCCTCCACTTT
>few|TRBD1|TRBJ2-1|TRBV28
CASSFMVIGGIYEQFF
TGTGCCAGCAGTTTTATGGTAATAGGGGGCATTTATGAGCAGTTCTTC
>NA|NA|TRBJ2-2|TRBV6-2/TRBV6-3
CASSYREVGPGELFF
TGTGCCAGCAGTTACAGGGAGGTCGGTCCTGGGGAGCTGTTTTTT
>many|NA|TRBJ2-5|TRBV18
CASSGETQYF
TGTGCCAGCTCAGGAGAGACCCAGTACTTC
>many|NA|TRBJ1-1|TRBV30
CAWDRWNTEAFF
TGTGCCTGGGATCGATGGAACACTGAAGCTTTCTTT
>once|TRBD2|TRBJ2-7|TRBV6-4
CASSYGTSGGNEQYF
TGTGCCAGCAGTTACGGGACTAGCGGGGGTAACGAGCAGTACTTC
>few|NA|TRBJ1-5|TRBV6-1
CASSGGGRRNQPQHF
TGTGCCAGCAGTGGGGGGGGACGGCGCAATCAGCCCCAGCATTTT
>many|NA|TRBJ2-1|TRBV2
CASRRREVEANEQFF
TGTGCCAGCAGGCGCAGGGAGGTTGAGGCCAATGAGCAGTTCTTC